The 27 T cell receptor beta chains below come from one sample, sequenced in a study of T cells in localized non-small cell lung cancer. The repertoire was sequenced with immunoSEQ multiplex PCR; TCRdb's copy has only in-frame clones and lacks some. The sample includes 21,000 or so clones, over 75% of them seen just once. The sequencing used peripheral blood mononuclear cells, collected before any cancer treatment. Receptors were obtained from a male donor at least 60 years old with stage II lung adenocarcinoma.

The chain combines TRBV6-5 with TRBJ2-7; TRBD2 matches 12 bases. Per germline, CDR1 MNHEY and CDR2 SVGAGI. V lost 7 bases and J lost 2; bases outside the gene matches: 6. The CDR3 is 15 residues long. CDR3 sequence reads: CASNFLAGGTYEQYF. CDR3 coding DNA: TGTGCCAGCAATTTCCTAGCGGGAGGGACCTACGAGCAGTACTTC.

The chain couples TRBV5-1 to TRBJ2-1; 9 positions match TRBD2. The CDR3 runs to 14 residues. V dropped 4 bases and J dropped 6; count of bases not matched to a gene: 5. Germline values: CDR1 SGHRS, CDR2 YFSETQ. CDR3 residues: CASSGTSSSNEQFF. The CDR3 nucleotides read TGCGCCAGCAGCGGGACTAGCTCGAGCAATGAGCAGTTCTTC.

In the case of this clone: The sample has other DNA sequences that encode this CDR3 too. The chain uses TRBV5-1 and TRBJ2-5, with D unresolved. The CDR3 has 11 residues. Germline assignment: CDR1 SGHRS and CDR2 YFSETQ. The V gene lost 2 bases and the J gene lost 2 bases, with 1 base spanning the gap. The CDR3 bases are TGCGCCAGCAGCTTTCAAGAGACCCAGTACTTC. Protein product: CASSFQETQYF.

The chain recombines TRBV5-6 with TRBJ1-1; D gene unclear. Per germline, CDR1 SGHDT and CDR2 YYEEEE. V shed 0 bases and J shed 5 bases, with 14 bases lying between them. CDR3 length equals 15 residues. The DNA for the CDR3 is TGTGCCAGCAGCTTGGATCCAGACTGGATAACTGAAGCTTTCTTT. Translated, it gives CASSLDPDWITEAFF.

The gene calls are TRBV19 and TRBJ1-1; maybe TRBD1 (5 bases). This CDR3 is built from 12 residues. The germline V gene encodes CDR1 LNHDA and CDR2 SQIVND (reference sequence). The V end was cut by 9 bases, the J end by 1 base, with 9 bases between. Written as DNA, the CDR3 is TGTGCCAGCGACAGAGGGAACACTGAAGCTTTCTTT. Protein product: CASDRGNTEAFF.

The V gene is TRBV18, the J gene TRBJ2-2; 8 bases match TRBD2. From germline, CDR1 is KGHSH and CDR2 LQKENI. The V gene end was trimmed by 5 bases and the J gene end by 5 bases; junction bases not matched to a gene: 7. This CDR3 has 15 amino acids. The CDR3 here is CASSEAGAETGELFF. The CDR3 region has the DNA TGTGCCAGCTCAGAAGCGGGAGCTGAAACCGGGGAGCTGTTTTTT.

This clone showed up just a few times. The sample has other DNA sequences that encode this CDR3 too. The chain couples TRBV5-5 to TRBJ1-2; no reliable D call. Germline V lookup: CDR1 SGHKS, CDR2 YYEKEE (reference sequence). Trimming stripped 0 bases from V and 5 bases from J, with 8 bases between. The CDR3 extends over 13 amino acids. CDR3 coding DNA: TGTGCCAGCAGCTTGGAGGGAAGGTATGGCTACACCTTC. Its protein product is CASSLEGRYGYTF.

The rearrangement joins TRBV6-5 to TRBJ2-7; no firm D call. The CDR3 runs to 12 residues. Between the trimmed V and J ends, which lost 5 bases and 3 bases, there was a span of 8 bases. In germline, CDR1 is MNHEY, CDR2 SVGAGI. The CDR3 spells CASSETRYEQYF. The DNA of the CDR3 is TGTGCCAGCAGTGAGACCCGCTACGAGCAGTACTTC.

This sequence joins TRBV7-9 and TRBJ2-3; 7 bases agree with TRBD1. CDR1 and CDR2 from the germline V gene are SEHNR and FQNEAQ (reference sequence). The CDR3 is made up of 14 amino acids. J was trimmed by 2 bases and V by 8 bases; bases with no gene match: 7. DNA for the CDR3: TGTGCCAGCCTCTCGGGACAGCCCACAGATACGCAGTATTTT. Its protein product is CASLSGQPTDTQYF. The entire variable domain, with the rest obtained from reference TRBV7-9 and TRBJ2-3, is as follows: DTGVSQNPRHKITKRGQNVTFRCDPISEHNRLYWYRQTLGQGPEFLTYFQNEAQLEKSRLLSDRFSAERPKGSFSTLEIQRTEQGDSAMYLCASLSGQPTDTQYFGPGTRLTVL.

The chain has TRBV5-6 and TRBJ2-7, with D perhaps given as TRBD1 or TRBD2 (5 bases each). From germline, CDR1 is SGHDT and CDR2 YYEEEE. This CDR3 contains 17 residues. Trimming pared 4 bases from V and 3 bases from J, leaving 23 bases between. CDR3 DNA sequence: TGTGCCAGCAGCATTATGATTTTCTCCGGGACCGACTACGAGCAGTACTTC. Its translation is CASSIMIFSGTDYEQYF.

V usage is TRBV7-9 and J usage is TRBJ2-7; TRBD2 matches at 8 bases. CDR1 and CDR2 (germline): SEHNR, FQNEAQ (reference sequence). V shed 1 base and J 3 bases; nucleotides not matched to a gene: 5. The CDR3 runs 15 residues. The CDR3 loop is CASSLGAGVNYEQYF. CDR3 sequence (DNA): TGTGCCAGCAGCTTAGGAGCGGGAGTAAACTACGAGCAGTACTTC.

The chain has TRBV5-1 and TRBJ2-5; D might be TRBD1 (5 bases). Germline values: CDR1 SGHRS, CDR2 YFSETQ. Trimming removed 0 bases from V and 3 bases from J, with 12 bases in between. This CDR3 has 15 amino acids. CDR3 sequence reads: CASSLVGAGKETQYF. CDR3 DNA sequence: TGCGCCAGCAGCTTGGTAGGGGCAGGAAAAGAGACCCAGTACTTC.

This clone has more than one count but fewer than ten. The chain combines TRBV12-5 with TRBJ2-1; D tentatively fits TRBD1 or TRBD2 (5 bases each). CDR1 is LGHNT and CDR2 is FRNRAP in the germline V gene. Deletions cut 2 bases from V and 16 bases from J, with 15 bases between. The CDR3 has 12 amino acids. DNA for the CDR3: TGTGCTAGTGGTTTGAACCGGGACGAGATCTTCTTC. Translation gives CASGLNRDEIFF.

The rearrangement uses TRBV27 and TRBJ1-4, with 8 bases matching TRBD1. Germline CDR1 and CDR2: MNHEY and SMNVEV (reference sequence). This CDR3 comprises 15 residues. The junction had 7 bases not matched to a gene; V was cut back by 3 bases and J by 7 bases. CDR3 sequence: CASSFRAGGLEKLFF. CDR3 nucleotides: TGTGCCAGCAGTTTCAGGGCAGGGGGCCTTGAAAAACTGTTTTTT.

The CDR3 protein is CASSEVPRGNRRLNTIYF. DNA for the CDR3: TGTGCCAGCAGTGAAGTCCCCCGAGGTAACAGGAGATTAAACACCATATATTTT. J is TRBJ1-3 and V is TRBV6-1; maybe TRBD1 (5 bases). The CDR3 spans 18 residues. Trimming left V 1 base short and J 6 bases short, with 22 bases between. Germline values: CDR1 MNHNS, CDR2 SASEGT.

This clone was seen only once. The chain uses TRBV2 and TRBJ1-6, with D unresolved. CDR3 length: 15 amino acids. The V gene's germline CDR1 is SNHLY and CDR2 FYNNEI. Trimming took 8 bases from V and 0 from J, leaving 11 bases between them. In DNA, the CDR3 is TGTGCCAGCCGGGCGATTAGCTCCTATAATTCACCCCTCCACTTT. It yields the protein CASRAISSYNSPLHF. Supplemented by reference TRBV2 and TRBJ1-6, the full variable domain reads EPEVTQTPSHQVTQMGQEVILRCVPISNHLYFYWYRQILGQKVEFLVSFYNNEISEKSEIFDDQFSVERPDGSNFTLKIRSTKLEDSAMYFCASRAISSYNSPLHFGNGTRLTVT.

This chain connects TRBV5-5 to TRBJ2-2; 8 nucleotides line up with TRBD1. This CDR3 is 18 amino acids long. Germline V lookup: CDR1 SGHKS, CDR2 YYEKEE (reference sequence). With 4 bases clipped from V and 3 bases from J, the junction kept 14 bases outside the gene matches. CDR3 region: CASSLLPPGGTDTGELFF. DNA of the CDR3: TGTGCCAGCAGCCTACTACCGCCAGGGGGCACGGACACCGGGGAGCTGTTTTTT.

This clone was seen only once. This chain uses TRBV10-2 with TRBJ1-2; D gene unclear. The CDR3 loop spans 11 amino acids. Per the germline V gene, CDR1 is WSHSY and CDR2 is SAAADI. V dropped 4 bases and J dropped 3 bases, with 3 bases sitting between them. The CDR3 protein is CASSADYGYTF. The CDR3 DNA reads TGCGCCAGCAGTGCTGACTATGGCTACACCTTC.

This clone showed up just once. The chain joins TRBV7-8 to TRBJ1-4, with D maybe TRBD1 (5 bases). V lost 4 bases and J 10 bases, leaving 16 bases between the germline ends. CDR1 and CDR2 (germline): SGHVS, FQNEAQ. The CDR3 length is 14 residues. Here the CDR3 DNA reads TGTGCCAGCAGCTCGGGACGGCGTTTAGGAAAACTGTTTTTT. Residues: CASSSGRRLGKLFF.

The chain carries TRBV28 and TRBJ2-1; 7 nucleotides match TRBD2. Germline CDR1 reads MDHEN; CDR2 reads SYDVKM. This CDR3 comprises 15 residues. J was trimmed by 7 bases and V by 8 bases; bases with no gene match: 14. CDR3 sequence (DNA): TGTGCCAGCGGGAGGGCCGATGCAACCTCTAATGAGCAGTTCTTC. Amino acid sequence: CASGRADATSNEQFF. Drawing the rest from reference TRBV28 and TRBJ2-1, the complete variable domain is DVKVTQSSRYLVKRTGEKVFLECVQDMDHENMFWYRQDPGLGLRLIYFSYDVKMKEKGDIPEGYSVSREKKERFSLILESASTNQTSMYLCASGRADATSNEQFFGPGTRLTVL.

The J gene is TRBJ2-1, the V gene TRBV28; TRBD2 agrees at 9 bases. CDR1 and CDR2 (germline): MDHEN, SYDVKM. The CDR3 covers 15 residues. The V gene end was trimmed by 6 bases and the J gene end by 4 bases; junction bases not matched to a gene: 7. For the CDR3, the DNA is TGTGCCAGCAGCCCCCTAGCGGGATTATACAATGAGCAGTTCTTC. Protein sequence: CASSPLAGLYNEQFF.

The gene calls are TRBV7-2 and TRBJ2-7; 7 nucleotides agree with TRBD2. Unmatched junction bases numbered 6, after V lost 4 bases and J lost 0 bases. CDR1 is SGHTA and CDR2 is FQGNSA in the germline V gene. This CDR3 contains 15 residues. CDR3 coding DNA: TGTGCCAGCAGCTCTAGCGGCCTCACCTCCTACGAGCAGTACTTC. Translated: CASSSSGLTSYEQYF.

The chain links TRBV5-4 to TRBJ2-5; 8 bases are shared with TRBD2. Germline assignment: CDR1 SGHNT and CDR2 YYREEE (reference sequence). The V segment lost 4 bases and the J segment 4 bases; nucleotides outside the gene matches: 9. The CDR3 is 15 amino acids. The CDR3 DNA reads TGTGCCAGCAGCCCAGGGGTTAGCGGGGTAGAGACCCAGTACTTC. Its translation is CASSPGVSGVETQYF.

The chain links TRBV14 to TRBJ1-1; 11 bases match TRBD1. The germline gives CDR1 SGHDN, CDR2 FVKESK. V shed 1 base, J shed 4 bases, and the junction held 11 bases outside the gene matches. The CDR3 has 18 residues. The CDR3 DNA follows: TGTGCCAGCAGCCAAGTTAGGGGGACAGGGGGATCGAGCACTGAAGCTTTCTTT. Translating it yields CASSQVRGTGGSSTEAFF. Complete variable domain (other parts from reference TRBV14 and TRBJ1-1): EAGVTQFPSHSVIEKGQTVTLRCDPISGHDNLYWYRRVMGKEIKFLLHFVKESKQDESGMPNNRFLAERTGGTYSTLKVQPAELEDSGVYFCASSQVRGTGGSSTEAFFGQGTRLTVV.

The chain links TRBV2 to TRBJ1-2; no reliable D call. Deletions cut 1 base from V and 8 bases from J, with 11 bases between. Per germline, CDR1 SNHLY and CDR2 FYNNEI. The CDR3 contains 13 residues. The CDR3 spells CASSEGPGWGYTF. CDR3 nucleotides: TGTGCCAGCAGTGAAGGGCCTGGGTGGGGCTACACCTTC. Full variable domain (rest looked up from reference TRBV2 and TRBJ1-2): EPEVTQTPSHQVTQMGQEVILRCVPISNHLYFYWYRQILGQKVEFLVSFYNNEISEKSEIFDDQFSVERPDGSNFTLKIRSTKLEDSAMYFCASSEGPGWGYTFGSGTRLTVV.

This clone has a single count. The V call is TRBV5-4, the J call TRBJ1-1, with a weak D call TRBD1 (5 bases). The germline gives CDR1 SGHNT, CDR2 YYREEE (reference sequence). V lost 0 bases and J 4 bases, leaving 13 bases between the germline ends. The CDR3 is 15 residues long. This CDR3 is CASSLVLQGGTEAFF. CDR3 DNA: TGTGCCAGCAGCTTGGTCTTGCAGGGAGGCACTGAAGCTTTCTTT.

This chain uses TRBV19 with TRBJ1-3; tentatively, D is TRBD1 (5 bases). Trimming removed 7 bases at V and 4 bases at J, with 26 bases between. Per germline, CDR1 LNHDA and CDR2 SQIVND (reference sequence). There are 18 residues in the CDR3. CDR3 DNA sequence: TGTGCCAGTACCCAGGGTCTGGGGTCCTACTCAGCAGGAAACACCATATATTTT. Its translation: CASTQGLGSYSAGNTIYF. Looking up the rest from reference TRBV19 and TRBJ1-3 gives the full variable domain: DGGITQSPKYLFRKEGQNVTLSCEQNLNHDAMYWYRQDPGQGLRLIYYSQIVNDFQKGDIAEGYSVSREKKESFPLTVTSAQKNPTAFYLCASTQGLGSYSAGNTIYFGEGSWLTVV.